This T cell receptor beta chain appears in the sequencing data of a study of blood T cell repertoires in COVID-19. In the study overall: COVID-19 samples, acute and convalescent, were from the United States, Italy and Spain. PBMCs, B-cell-depleted T cells, or T cells were the source of the cDNA or gDNA that made up the material.

Original processing notes: Amplified reference gene primers provided the basis for estimating nucleated cell counts. TCRdb keeps only in-frame clones here, not all; method: immunoSEQ multiplex PCR. The V and J calls and clone size are taken from that table; D and trimming were inferred from the DNA. The top ten hold roughly 3.8% of the sample, which has fewer than 120,000 clones, less than 85% seen once. CDR1 and CDR2 from the germline V gene are LGHNA and YNFKEQ. The CDR3 runs to 15 residues. Trimming at V came to 1 base and at J to 4 bases, leaving 3 bases not matched to a gene. This TCR was sampled from a woman of 80 years or more with acute or convalescent COVID-19. Material for sequencing was peripheral blood. The chain combines TRBV4-2 with TRBJ2-1; the match to TRBD2 covers 8 bases. The CDR3 DNA is TGTGCCAGCAGCCAAGGAGCGGGGGTGTACAATGAGCAGTTCTTC. Protein product: CASSQGAGVYNEQFF.